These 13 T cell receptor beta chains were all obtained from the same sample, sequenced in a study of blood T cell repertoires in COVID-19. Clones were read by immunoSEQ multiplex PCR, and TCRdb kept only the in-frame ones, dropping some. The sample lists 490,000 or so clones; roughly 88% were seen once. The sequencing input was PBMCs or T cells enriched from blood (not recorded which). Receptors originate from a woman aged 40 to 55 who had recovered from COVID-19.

CDR3 coding DNA: TGCGCCAGCAGCTTGGGGGGACAGGGAGGGCAGCCCCAGCATTTT. This encodes CASSLGGQGGQPQHF. The chain employs TRBV5-1 and TRBJ1-5, with 9 bases matching TRBD1. CDR1 is SGHRS and CDR2 is YFSETQ in the germline V gene. The V segment lost 0 bases and the J segment 7 bases; nucleotides outside the gene matches: 5. There are 15 residues in the CDR3.

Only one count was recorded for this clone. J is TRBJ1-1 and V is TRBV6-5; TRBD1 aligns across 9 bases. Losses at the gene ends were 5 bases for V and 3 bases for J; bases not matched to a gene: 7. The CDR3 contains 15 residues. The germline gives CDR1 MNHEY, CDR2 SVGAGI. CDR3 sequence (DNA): TGTGCCAGCAGTCAGAAACAGGGGGCGGACACTGAAGCTTTCTTT. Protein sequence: CASSQKQGADTEAFF.

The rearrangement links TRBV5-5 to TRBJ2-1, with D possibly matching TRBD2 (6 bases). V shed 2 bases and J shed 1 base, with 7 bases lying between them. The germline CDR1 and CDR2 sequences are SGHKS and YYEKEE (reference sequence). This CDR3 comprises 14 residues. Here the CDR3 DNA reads TGTGCCAGCAGCTTCCGGGAGTCCTACAATGAGCAGTTCTTC. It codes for CASSFRESYNEQFF.

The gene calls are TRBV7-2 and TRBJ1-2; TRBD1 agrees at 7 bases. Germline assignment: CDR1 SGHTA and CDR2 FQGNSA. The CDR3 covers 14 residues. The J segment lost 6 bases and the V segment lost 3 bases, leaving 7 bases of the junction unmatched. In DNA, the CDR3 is TGTGCCAGCAGCTTTAAAGGGGGCGGAGATGGCTACACCTTC. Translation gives CASSFKGGGDGYTF.

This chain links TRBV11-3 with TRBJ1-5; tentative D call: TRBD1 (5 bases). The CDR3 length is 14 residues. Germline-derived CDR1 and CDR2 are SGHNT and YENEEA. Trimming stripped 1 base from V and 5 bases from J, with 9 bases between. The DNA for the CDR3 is TGTGCCAGCAGCTTAGTGGAGGGGTATCAGCCCCAGCATTTT. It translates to CASSLVEGYQPQHF.

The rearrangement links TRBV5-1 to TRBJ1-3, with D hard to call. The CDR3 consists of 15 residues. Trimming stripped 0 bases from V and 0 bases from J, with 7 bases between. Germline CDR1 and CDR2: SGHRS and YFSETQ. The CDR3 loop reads CASSLARLSGNTIYF. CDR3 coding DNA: TGCGCCAGCAGCTTGGCTAGGCTCTCTGGAAACACCATATATTTT.

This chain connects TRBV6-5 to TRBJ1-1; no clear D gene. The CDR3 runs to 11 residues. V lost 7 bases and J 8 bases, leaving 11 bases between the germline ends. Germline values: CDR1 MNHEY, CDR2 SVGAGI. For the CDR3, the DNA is TGTGCCAGCACCTGGGAGTCAGAAGCTTTCTTT. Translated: CASTWESEAFF.

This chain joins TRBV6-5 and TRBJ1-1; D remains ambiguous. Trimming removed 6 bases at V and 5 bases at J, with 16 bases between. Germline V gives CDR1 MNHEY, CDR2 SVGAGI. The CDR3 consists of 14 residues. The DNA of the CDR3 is TGTGCCAGCAGGGTCCCAGGAGGGCGGACTGAAGCTTTCTTT. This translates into CASRVPGGRTEAFF.

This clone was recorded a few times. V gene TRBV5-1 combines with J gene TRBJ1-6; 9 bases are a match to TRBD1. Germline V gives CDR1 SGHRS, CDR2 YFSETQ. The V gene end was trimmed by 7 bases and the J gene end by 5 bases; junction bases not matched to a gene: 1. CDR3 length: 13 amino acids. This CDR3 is CASRDRDNSPLHF. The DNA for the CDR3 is TGCGCCAGCCGGGACAGGGATAATTCACCCCTCCACTTT.

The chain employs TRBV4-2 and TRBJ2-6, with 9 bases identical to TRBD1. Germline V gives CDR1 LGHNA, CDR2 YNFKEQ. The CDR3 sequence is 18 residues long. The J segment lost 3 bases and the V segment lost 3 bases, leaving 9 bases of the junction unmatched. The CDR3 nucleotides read TGTGCCAGCAGCCAGGCGGGACAGGGCCTGGTTGGGGCCAACGTCCTGACTTTC. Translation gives CASSQAGQGLVGANVLTF.

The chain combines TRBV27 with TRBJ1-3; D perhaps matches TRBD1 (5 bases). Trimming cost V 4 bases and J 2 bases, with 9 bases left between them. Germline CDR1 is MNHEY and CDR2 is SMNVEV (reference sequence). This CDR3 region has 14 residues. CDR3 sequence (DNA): TGTGCCAGCAGTTACAGGTCAACTGGAAACACCATATATTTT. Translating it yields CASSYRSTGNTIYF.

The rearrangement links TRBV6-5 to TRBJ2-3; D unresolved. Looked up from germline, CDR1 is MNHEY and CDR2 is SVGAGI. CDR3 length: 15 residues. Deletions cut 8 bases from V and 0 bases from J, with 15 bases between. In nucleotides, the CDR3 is TGTGCCAGCCTACGAGCACAGCCTAGCACAGATACGCAGTATTTT. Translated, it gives CASLRAQPSTDTQYF.

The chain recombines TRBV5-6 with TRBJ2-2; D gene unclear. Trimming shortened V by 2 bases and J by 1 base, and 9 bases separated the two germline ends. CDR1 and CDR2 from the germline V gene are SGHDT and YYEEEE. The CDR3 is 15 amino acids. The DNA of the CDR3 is TGTGCCAGCAGCTTTCTTTCGGTGAACACCGGGGAGCTGTTTTTT. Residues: CASSFLSVNTGELFF.